This T cell receptor (beta chain) was observed in a study of Ad26.COV2.S vaccination and SARS-CoV-2 variants. Study summary: Dosing was one shot or two shots 56 days apart. Overall study findings and caveats: Recipients given vaccine exceeded placebo recipients in spike-specific TCR breadth.

Treatment denoted: around 19 received Ad26.COV2.S at low or high dose, single or two shots; about 5 received placebo; per-sample allocation not given. After the first vaccine or placebo injection, samples were drawn on day 63. About this clone itself: Antigen: not known.

The CDR3 consists of 13 residues. Looked up from germline, CDR1 is LNHDA and CDR2 is SQIVND (reference sequence). The J segment lost 9 bases and the V segment lost 9 bases, leaving 5 bases of the junction unmatched. Generated by immunoSEQ multiplex PCR, the TCRdb table keeps only in-frame clones and is missing some. The sample includes some 410,000 clones, around 93% of them seen just once. The TCR comes from a person between 18 and 65 years old who received the Ad26.COV2.S COVID-19 vaccine or a placebo. The specimen comprised peripheral blood, sampled in a trial of Ad26.COV2.S vaccine versus placebo. The chain employs TRBV19 and TRBJ2-1; 13 bases are a match to TRBD2. Here the CDR3 reads CASTSGGAIEQFF. CDR3 DNA sequence: TGTGCCAGCACTAGCGGGGGGGCTATTGAGCAGTTCTTC.